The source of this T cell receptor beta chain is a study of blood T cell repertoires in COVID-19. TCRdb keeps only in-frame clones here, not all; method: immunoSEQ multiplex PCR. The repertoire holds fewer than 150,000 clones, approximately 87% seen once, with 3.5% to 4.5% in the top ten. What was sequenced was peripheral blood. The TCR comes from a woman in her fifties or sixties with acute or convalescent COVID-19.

CDR3 nucleotides: TGTGCCAGCTCACCTATTCAGGGGCCAGAGACCCAGTACTTC. It encodes CASSPIQGPETQYF. V usage is TRBV18 and J usage is TRBJ2-5; D might be TRBD1 (6 bases). This CDR3 has 14 amino acids. Per germline, CDR1 KGHSH and CDR2 LQKENI. Trimming cost V 3 bases and J 4 bases, with 12 bases left between them.